A selection of T cell receptor beta chains follows, all from one sample in a study of glioma-infiltrating T cells. MiXCR, run by TCRdb on the multiplex PCR reads, gives a single entry per CDR3 protein. The sample has 300,000 to 400,000 distinct CDR3 sequences, 41% seen once. Sequencing used glioma tissue, nonneoplastic brain tissue, or PBMCs (not recorded which). The receptor set was obtained from a human donor with low-grade glioma or glioblastoma, undergoing nonglioma brain surgery, or in good health (not recorded which). The CDR3 runs from the conserved cysteine through the conserved F or W. Fields, in order: D gene, J gene, V gene, clone size, CDR3 DNA, CDR3 protein. The D gene is left open where the match is weak. Expanded clones are given a class, and other clones once, few, many or no size at all.

-,TRBJ1-5,TRBV4-2,many,TGTGCCAGCAGCCAAGTAGCGGATCAGCCCCAGCATTTT,CASSQVADQPQHF
-,TRBJ2-3,TRBV7-2,few,TGTGCCAGCAGCTCCTACCTACAGGGGGCCGCGGGACTAGGAGGGCAGTATTTT,CASSSYLQGAAGLGGQYF
-,TRBJ1-1,TRBV7-2,many,TGTGCCAGCAGCTTAGGTGAGAACACTGAAGCTTTCTTT,CASSLGENTEAFF
TRBD2,TRBJ2-1,TRBV18,once,TGTGCCAGCTCACGGACTAGCGGGAGAAGGTCCTATGAGCAGTTCTTC,CASSRTSGRRSYEQFF
-,TRBJ1-6,TRBV10-3,many,TGTGCCATCAGTGATCGGGACAATAATCACCACTTT,CAISDRDNNHHF
-,TRBJ1-1,TRBV19,-,TGTGCCAGTAGCGGCCTTGCCTCGAGGATCCGCACTGAAGCTTTCTTT,CASSGLASRIRTEAFF
TRBD2,TRBJ2-7,TRBV2,-,TGTGCCATCAGTGTGCGGGAGAGACCCTACGAGCAGTACTTC,CAISVRERPYEQYF
TRBD2,TRBJ2-5,TRBV12-3/TRBV12-4,-,TGTGCCAGCAGCGTAGGGGTTAGCGGGGAAGAGACCCAGTACTTC,CASSVGVSGEETQYF
-,TRBJ1-1,TRBV5-4,-,TGTGCCAGCAGCTTGCAATCCTTAGAAAACACTGAAGCTTTCTTT,CASSLQSLENTEAFF
TRBD1,TRBJ2-7,TRBV4-1,-,TGCGCCAGCAGCCAGGCCGGACAGGGGAGCTCCTACGAGCAGTACTTC,CASSQAGQGSSYEQYF
TRBD1,TRBJ2-7,TRBV20-1,many,TGCAGTGCTCGGACAGGGGCGGACTACGAGCAGTACTTC,CSARTGADYEQYF
-,TRBJ2-1,TRBV20-1,-,TGCAGTGCTAGAGACCTTTACCCCCAGAGCTCCTACAATGAGCAGTTCTTC,CSARDLYPQSSYNEQFF
-,TRBJ1-6,TRBV4-2,-,TGTGCCAGCAGCCAAGATATGTACGGGGGTCAGTCCCTCCACTTT,CASSQDMYGGQSLHF
-,TRBJ1-4,TRBV20-1,many,TGCAGTGCTAGCTGGAATGAAAAACTGTTTTTT,CSASWNEKLFF
-,TRBJ2-7,TRBV20-1,-,TGCAGTGCCCTACGGCAGCCCTCCTACGAGCAGTACTTC,CSALRQPSYEQYF
TRBD1,TRBJ2-7,TRBV10-3,-,TGTGCCATCAAAGGACAGGCCCCCTACGAGCAGTACTTC,CAIKGQAPYEQYF
-,TRBJ2-1,TRBV20-1,-,TGCAGTGCTAGCCAAAGGGCAGGGGGGGCTTACAATGAGCAGTTCTTC,CSASQRAGGAYNEQFF
TRBD1,TRBJ1-5,TRBV5-8,-,TGTGCCTGCAGCTCTTACAGGGGTGGCAATCAGCCCCAGCATTTT,CACSSYRGGNQPQHF
TRBD2,TRBJ2-3,TRBV27,many,TGTGCCAGCAGTTTATCGGGAACTAGCGGGAGTAGTACGCAGTATTTT,CASSLSGTSGSSTQYF
-,TRBJ1-1,TRBV18,few,TGTGCCAGCTCACCAGCGGGGACCACTGAAGCTTTCTTT,CASSPAGTTEAFF
TRBD2,TRBJ2-7,TRBV28,few,TGTGCCAGTCGCACCCCGGGTAGCGGGGCCTACGAGCAGTACTTC,CASRTPGSGAYEQYF
TRBD2,TRBJ2-4,TRBV7-9,-,TGTGCCAGCAGCAGGACTAGCGGGAGGACCGAAACCAAAAACATTCAGTACTTC,CASSRTSGRTETKNIQYF
TRBD2,TRBJ2-1,TRBV27,many,TGTGCCAGCAGCCACGGGACTAGCGCTTACAATGAGCAGTTCTTC,CASSHGTSAYNEQFF
-,TRBJ1-5,TRBV19,once,TGTGCCAGTAGTGACGGAGCTCAGCCCCAGCATTTT,CASSDGAQPQHF
TRBD2,TRBJ2-1,TRBV6-2/TRBV6-3,-,TGCGCCAGCAGTTATATTAGCGGGAGCAATAAGCAGTTCTTC,CASSYISGSNKQFF
-,TRBJ2-1,TRBV20-1,-,TGCAGTGTTCAGACCCACGGGGCGGATAATGAGCAGTTCTTC,CSVQTHGADNEQFF
TRBD2,TRBJ2-1,TRBV28,-,TGTGCCATCGGACTAGCGGCACTAAATGAGCAGTTCTTC,CAIGLAALNEQFF
TRBD1,TRBJ2-7,TRBV20-1,many,TGCAGTGCTGGACAGGGATCCGACGAGCAGTACTTC,CSAGQGSDEQYF
TRBD2,TRBJ2-2,TRBV20-1,-,TGCAGTGCTAGAGTCGGCGGGACTAGCGGTCTTAGGGTCGTCACCGGGGAGCTGTTTTTT,CSARVGGTSGLRVVTGELFF
-,TRBJ1-2,TRBV7-2,-,TGTGCCAGCAGCCGCCGGGACATCTTCCTCCAAGGGGGCTACACCTTC,CASSRRDIFLQGGYTF
-,TRBJ1-6,TRBV25-1,few,TGTGCCAGCAGTGAAACGACGAGCTCCTATAATTCACCCCTCCACTTT,CASSETTSSYNSPLHF
-,TRBJ2-1,TRBV6-2/TRBV6-3,once,TGTGCCAGCAGTACAACAGGGACGTTCTACAATGAGCAGTTCTTC,CASSTTGTFYNEQFF
-,TRBJ2-7,TRBV6-1,many,TGTGCCAGCAGTTGGACAGAGACCTACGAGCAGTACTTC,CASSWTETYEQYF
-,TRBJ2-5,TRBV28,-,TGTGCCAGCCTCGGGCCAAACCAAGAGACCCAGTACTTC,CASLGPNQETQYF
TRBD1,TRBJ1-5,TRBV7-9,-,TGTGCCAGCAGCTTAGGACAGGGGAGCGGCAATCAGCCCCAGCATTTT,CASSLGQGSGNQPQHF
TRBD1,TRBJ1-5,TRBV24-1,-,TGTGCCACCAGTGATTCTTCCTTTGACAGGGACGGTCAGCCCCAGCATTTT,CATSDSSFDRDGQPQHF
-,TRBJ2-3,TRBV4-1,-,TGCGCCGGCAGCCACCTACAGGGACCCACAGATACGCAGTATTTT,CAGSHLQGPTDTQYF
-,TRBJ2-7,TRBV6-6,-,TGTGCCAGCGAAAACTCTCTAGGATACGAGCCGTACTTC,CASENSLGYEPYF
-,TRBJ2-1,TRBV28,-,TGTGCCAGCAGTCTAAGGGAGCGGATTGAGCAGTTCTTC,CASSLRERIEQFF
-,TRBJ2-7,TRBV28,many,TGTGCCAGCAGTTTGCGACAGGTGGGGTTCGAGCAGTACTTC,CASSLRQVGFEQYF
TRBD2,TRBJ2-4,TRBV28,many,TGTGCCAGCAGTTTGGCGGGAGTGTCCAAAAACATTCAGTACTTC,CASSLAGVSKNIQYF
TRBD2,TRBJ2-5,TRBV4-2,few,TGTGCCAGCAGCCAAGTTAAAGCTAGCGGTTTGTCCTTTGAGACCCAGTACTTC,CASSQVKASGLSFETQYF
-,TRBJ2-7,TRBV3-1,-,TGTGCCAGCAGCCAGGCCCGCGTCTTCTTCTACGAGCAGTACTTC,CASSQARVFFYEQYF
-,TRBJ2-1,TRBV30,-,TGTGCCTGGCACCGAGGTTTACAGAATGAGCAGTTCTTC,CAWHRGLQNEQFF
TRBD1,TRBJ2-5,TRBV20-1,many,TGCAGTGCACAGGGACAGCAAGAGACCCAGTACTTC,CSAQGQQETQYF
-,TRBJ2-1,TRBV27,-,TGTGCCAGCAGTTTATTGCCAGGCCGGAACAATGAGAAGTTCTTC,CASSLLPGRNNEKFF
-,TRBJ1-2,TRBV27,many,TGTGCCAGCAGTTTATTGGACAGCAACTATGGCTACACCTTC,CASSLLDSNYGYTF
-,TRBJ1-5,TRBV3-1,few,TGTGCCAGCAGCCAAACCACGGGCCTAGGGGGAGGCCAGCCCCAGCATTTT,CASSQTTGLGGGQPQHF
TRBD2,TRBJ2-1,TRBV20-1,once,TGCAGCGTCACGAAGGGAGCGGGGACCTTCAATGAGCAGTTCTTC,CSVTKGAGTFNEQFF